The present entry profiles one T cell receptor beta chain with its context. Its target is unknown. The data are from a study of response to subunit inactivated influenza vaccine. Study-level points and caveats: There was a suggestion from the authors that each seasonal influenza vaccination recruits few new T cells.

TCRdb called the RT-PCR reads again in MiXCR, with one record for every CDR3 protein. The sample includes 490,000 or so distinct CDR3 sequences, 6% to 9% of them seen just once. The sequence was obtained from a man aged 45 to 70 who received an inactivated influenza vaccine. The sequences come from PBMCs from blood, collected around 25 months after vaccination.

The CDR3 reads CASRRMWNEQFF. DNA of the CDR3: TGTGCCAGCAGACGAATGTGGAATGAGCAGTTCTTC. This chain connects TRBV7-2 to TRBJ2-1, with D hard to call. CDR1 is SGHTA, CDR2 FQGNSA, per germline. The CDR3 contains 12 residues. V lost 6 bases and J lost 7, with 10 bases in between. Complete variable domain (other parts from reference TRBV7-2 and TRBJ2-1): GAGVSQSPSNKVTEKGKDVELRCDPISGHTALYWYRQSLGQGLEFLIYFQGNSAPDKSGLPSDRFSAERTGGSVSTLTIQRTQQEDSAVYLCASRRMWNEQFFGPGTRLTVL.